Each of the 16 T cell receptor beta chains below was sequenced from the same sample in a study of PD-L1 blockade in urothelial cancer. This sample's time point: peripheral blood 6 weeks after treatment start. Repertoires were generated with immunoSEQ multiplex PCR, while TCRdb's copy carries only in-frame clones and drops some. The sample has under 85,000 clones, around 93% seen once. The source was PBMCs, collected around atezolizumab (anti-PD-L1) treatment. The receptors derive from an elderly woman with urothelial cancer.

The V and J genes are TRBV15 and TRBJ2-1; 9 positions agree with TRBD1. The CDR3 extends over 14 amino acids. The junction had 6 bases not matched to a gene; V was cut back by 5 bases and J by 7 bases. The germline V gene has CDR1 LNHNV and CDR2 YYDKDF (reference sequence). The CDR3 spells CATSGTTGGNEQFF. DNA for the CDR3: TGTGCCACCAGCGGAACGACAGGGGGGAATGAGCAGTTCTTC.

The V call is TRBV12-5, the J call TRBJ2-3; the match to TRBD2 covers 7 bases. CDR1 and CDR2 from the germline V gene are LGHNT and FRNRAP. J was trimmed by 4 bases and V by 6 bases; bases with no gene match: 7. This CDR3 has 14 residues. The CDR3, as DNA: TGTGCTAGTGGACCGGGACTATCCCCAGATACGCAGTATTTT. This sequence encodes CASGPGLSPDTQYF.

V gene TRBV4-2 combines with J gene TRBJ2-1; 12 positions match TRBD2. CDR1 is LGHNA, CDR2 YNFKEQ, per germline. The ends lost 0 bases at V and 5 bases at J; junction bases unmatched: 11. This CDR3 has 19 amino acids. CDR3 nucleotide sequence: TGTGCCAGCAGCCAAGAGGCTAGCGGGAGGGCTGGTACGGACAATGAGCAGTTCTTC. Translated: CASSQEASGRAGTDNEQFF.

V is TRBV5-4 and J is TRBJ2-7; 15 positions agree with TRBD2. The germline CDR1 and CDR2 sequences are SGHNT and YYREEE (reference sequence). J lost 2 bases, V lost 4 bases, and 7 bases had no gene match. The CDR3 is made up of 17 amino acids. CDR3 sequence (DNA): TGTGCCAGCAGCGCCGGACTAGCGGGAGGGCAAACCTACGAGCAGTACTTC. Translated, it gives CASSAGLAGGQTYEQYF.

The V gene is TRBV7-9, the J gene TRBJ2-7; TRBD1 agrees at 8 bases. The V gene's germline CDR1 is SEHNR and CDR2 FQNEAQ (reference sequence). V trimming: 4 bases; J trimming: 7 bases; junction bases outside the gene matches: 12. The CDR3 contains 15 residues. The CDR3 sequence: CASSSNPGTGREQYF. The DNA of the CDR3 is TGTGCCAGCAGCTCGAATCCCGGGACAGGACGTGAGCAGTACTTC.

Here the CDR3 reads CASTPSPGNTEAFF. Here the CDR3 DNA reads TGTGCCAGCACTCCAAGTCCTGGCAACACTGAAGCTTTCTTT. The chain combines TRBV6-4 with TRBJ1-1, with D hard to call. The V gene lost 7 bases and the J gene lost 2 bases, with 14 bases spanning the gap. Germline V lookup: CDR1 MRHNA, CDR2 SNTAGT. This CDR3 comprises 14 residues.

This sequence joins TRBV29-1 and TRBJ1-2; D is ambiguous. Germline CDR1 SQVTM, CDR2 ANQGSEA. The CDR3 consists of 12 residues. Trimming left V 6 bases short and J 3 bases short, with 11 bases between. The CDR3 here is CSVQTGDYGYTF. The CDR3 nucleotides are TGCAGCGTCCAAACGGGAGACTATGGCTACACCTTC.

The chain recombines TRBV7-3 with TRBJ2-2; no clear D gene. The CDR3 sequence is 12 residues long. Germline CDR1 SGHTA, CDR2 FQGTGA. Trimming left V 5 bases short and J 8 bases short, with 9 bases between. This CDR3 is CASSPRVGELFF. The DNA for the CDR3 is TGTGCCAGCAGCCCCCGGGTTGGGGAGCTGTTTTTT.

The chain employs TRBV5-4 and TRBJ2-1, with TRBD1 matching 8 bases. V was pared by 4 bases and J by 0 bases, with 6 bases of the junction left unmatched. From germline, CDR1 is SGHNT and CDR2 YYREEE (reference sequence). CDR3 length equals 16 residues. The CDR3 is CASSPRTGSSYNEQFF. The CDR3, as DNA: TGTGCCAGCAGCCCTCGGACAGGGAGCTCCTACAATGAGCAGTTCTTC.

Concerning this clone: Other DNA sequences in the same sample also yield this CDR3. CDR3 DNA sequence: TGTGCCAGCTCACCACGGACTAGCGGGTACAATGAGCAGTTCTTC. This codes for CASSPRTSGYNEQFF. J is TRBJ2-1 and V is TRBV18; TRBD2 agrees at 11 bases. The V segment lost 1 base and the J segment 4 bases; nucleotides outside the gene matches: 0. CDR1 is KGHSH, CDR2 LQKENI, per germline. The CDR3 has 15 residues. Drawing the rest from reference TRBV18 and TRBJ2-1, the complete variable domain is NAGVMQNPRHLVRRRGQEARLRCSPMKGHSHVYWYRQLPEEGLKFMVYLQKENIIDESGMPKERFSAEFPKEGPSILRIQQVVRGDSAAYFCASSPRTSGYNEQFFGPGTRLTVL.

The genes are TRBV5-1 and TRBJ2-7, with D hard to call. V dropped 4 bases and J dropped 4 bases, with 6 bases sitting between them. This CDR3 spans 11 amino acids. In germline, CDR1 is SGHRS, CDR2 YFSETQ. Written as DNA, the CDR3 is TGCGCCAGCAGCCTGCAGTACGAGCAGTACTTC. This sequence encodes CASSLQYEQYF.

The genes are TRBV2 and TRBJ1-5, with a weak D call TRBD1 (6 bases). Germline lookup yields CDR1 SNHLY and CDR2 FYNNEI. CDR3 length: 14 amino acids. The V gene lost 1 base and the J gene lost 6 bases, with 10 bases spanning the gap. The CDR3 DNA sequence: TGTGCCAGCAGTGAAGAGGGGGGGAGTCAGCCCCAGCATTTT. It codes for CASSEEGGSQPQHF.

This clone has just a few counts. The CDR3 coding sequence is TGTGCCAGCAGCCAAGATCCGGGGGATGAGCAGTTCTTC. Translation gives CASSQDPGDEQFF. This rearrangement joins TRBV14 to TRBJ2-1, with D perhaps matching TRBD2 (6 bases). The germline V gene has CDR1 SGHDN and CDR2 FVKESK. Between the trimmed V and J ends, which lost 0 bases and 8 bases, there was a span of 8 bases. The CDR3 runs 13 residues.

This chain joins TRBV9 and TRBJ2-3; weak D call: TRBD1 (6 bases). The germline V gene has CDR1 SGDLS and CDR2 YYNGEE. The CDR3 runs to 14 residues. The germline V and J ends were trimmed by 4 bases and 2 bases, with 11 bases remaining between them. The CDR3, as DNA: TGTGCCAGCAGCTCCGGACAGCCCACAGATACGCAGTATTTT. It codes for CASSSGQPTDTQYF.

The chain carries TRBV19 and TRBJ2-7; 11 positions match TRBD2. There are 15 residues in the CDR3. Germline assignment: CDR1 LNHDA and CDR2 SQIVND (reference sequence). V was pared by 4 bases and J by 2 bases, with 4 bases of the junction left unmatched. The CDR3 sequence is CASSTIAGGPYEQYF. As DNA, the CDR3 is TGTGCCAGTAGTACCATAGCGGGAGGGCCCTACGAGCAGTACTTC. The full variable domain, with the rest looked up from reference TRBV19 and TRBJ2-7, is DGGITQSPKYLFRKEGQNVTLSCEQNLNHDAMYWYRQDPGQGLRLIYYSQIVNDFQKGDIAEGYSVSREKKESFPLTVTSAQKNPTAFYLCASSTIAGGPYEQYFGPGTRLTVT.

The genes are TRBV7-9 and TRBJ2-1; 10 bases agree with TRBD2. The V and J ends lost 5 bases and 0 bases, in that order; junction bases with no gene match: 7. This CDR3 spans 17 amino acids. Germline CDR1 and CDR2: SEHNR and FQNEAQ (reference sequence). CDR3 DNA sequence: TGTGCCAGCAGCCCCCGACTAGCGGGCAACTCCTACAATGAGCAGTTCTTC. Protein: CASSPRLAGNSYNEQFF.